This T cell receptor (beta chain) is drawn from a study of CD8+ T cells in alopecia areata. Study in general: In an open-label trial, patients got 5 to 10 mg tofacitinib twice daily. Tofacitinib ran for 6 to 18 months before 6 months off drug. Overall study findings and caveats: Sequencing of scalp samples also captures resident alphabeta T cells of normal skin.

Points on this clone: Its antigen is as yet unknown.

V was trimmed by 8 bases and J by 7 bases, leaving 20 bases between them. Germline V gene sequence: CDR1 MDHEN, CDR2 SYDVKM. This CDR3 spans 14 amino acids. Treatment: oral pan-JAK inhibitor, 5-10 mg twice daily. As part of sample collection, lesional scalp punch biopsies and peripheral blood were taken from alopecia areata patients. Isolated RNA was reverse transcribed into cDNA used as the sequencing template. Assay used: immunoSEQ multiplex PCR; TCRdb lists only in-frame clones, some missing. The sample has roughly 200,000 clones, 50% to 60% seen once. The chain uses TRBV28 and TRBJ1-1; a weak D match, TRBD1 (5 bases). The clonotype originates from a human donor with alopecia areata. This specimen was CD4+ T cells sorted from blood, taken at week 4, from a patient treated with tofacitinib. Here the CDR3 reads CASGEVRRGLEAFF. In nucleotides, the CDR3 is TGTGCCAGCGGGGAGGTGCGTCGGGGACTTGAAGCTTTCTTT.